This T cell receptor (beta chain) appears in the sequencing data of a study of control samples from healthy donors and cancer patients. Sequencing used immunoSEQ multiplex PCR; TCRdb keeps in-frame clones, though not all of them. Among approximately 100,000 clones listed, 88% were seen once. The CDR3 has 13 residues. CDR1 and CDR2 from the germline V gene are SEHNR and FQNEAQ (reference sequence). Trimming removed 3 bases at V and 3 bases at J, with 8 bases between. This TCR was sampled from a man between 25 and 39 years old in good health. The specimen sequenced was blood. This chain connects TRBV7-9 to TRBJ1-1, with D possibly being TRBD1 (5 bases). Written as DNA, the CDR3 is TGTGCCAGCAGCTTTAGCAGGGACACTGAAGCTTTCTTT. It translates to CASSFSRDTEAFF.